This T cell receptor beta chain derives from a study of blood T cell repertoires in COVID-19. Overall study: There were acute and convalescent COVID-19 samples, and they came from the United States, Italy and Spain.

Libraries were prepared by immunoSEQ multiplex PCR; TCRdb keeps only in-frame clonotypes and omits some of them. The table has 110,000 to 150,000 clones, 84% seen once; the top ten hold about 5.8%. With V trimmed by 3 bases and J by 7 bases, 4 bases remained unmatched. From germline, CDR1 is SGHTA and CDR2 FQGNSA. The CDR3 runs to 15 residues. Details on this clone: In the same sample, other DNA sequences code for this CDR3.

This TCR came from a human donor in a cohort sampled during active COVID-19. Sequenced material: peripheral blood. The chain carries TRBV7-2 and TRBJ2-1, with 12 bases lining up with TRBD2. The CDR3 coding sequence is TGTGCCAGCAGCTTTCCTAGCGGGGGGGGAAATGAGCAGTTCTTC. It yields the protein CASSFPSGGGNEQFF.